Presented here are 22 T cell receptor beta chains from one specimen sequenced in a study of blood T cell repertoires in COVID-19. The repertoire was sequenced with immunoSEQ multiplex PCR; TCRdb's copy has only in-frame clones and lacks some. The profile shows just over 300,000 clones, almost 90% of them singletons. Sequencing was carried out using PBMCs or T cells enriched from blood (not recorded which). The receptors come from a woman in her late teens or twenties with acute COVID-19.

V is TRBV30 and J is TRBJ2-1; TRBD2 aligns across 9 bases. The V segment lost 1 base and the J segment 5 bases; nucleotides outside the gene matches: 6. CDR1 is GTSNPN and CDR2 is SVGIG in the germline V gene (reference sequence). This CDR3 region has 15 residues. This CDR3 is CAWSEGTSRDNEQFF. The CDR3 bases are TGTGCCTGGAGTGAAGGGACTAGCAGAGACAATGAGCAGTTCTTC.

CDR3: CASSPGTMTNTEAFF. CDR3 in DNA: TGTGCCAGCAGTCCCGGGACTATGACGAACACTGAAGCTTTCTTT. The rearrangement links TRBV28 to TRBJ1-1, with D perhaps TRBD1 (5 bases). The CDR3 consists of 15 residues. CDR1 is MDHEN, CDR2 SYDVKM, per germline. V was trimmed by 5 bases and J by 1 base, leaving 14 bases between them.

For the CDR3, the DNA is TGCGCCAGCACCAGAGCTACGGGGGTAGATACGCAGTATTTT. This gives the protein CASTRATGVDTQYF. The V call is TRBV5-1, the J call TRBJ2-3; weak D call: TRBD2 (6 bases). V gave up 6 bases and J gave up 5 bases, with 16 bases separating them. CDR1 and CDR2 from the germline V gene are SGHRS and YFSETQ. This CDR3 has 14 amino acids.

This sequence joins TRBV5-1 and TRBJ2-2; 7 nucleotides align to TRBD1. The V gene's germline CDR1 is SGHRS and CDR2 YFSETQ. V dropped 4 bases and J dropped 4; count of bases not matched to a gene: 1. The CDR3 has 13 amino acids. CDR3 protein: CASSPGGTGELFF. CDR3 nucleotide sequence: TGCGCCAGCAGCCCAGGGGGCACCGGGGAGCTGTTTTTT.

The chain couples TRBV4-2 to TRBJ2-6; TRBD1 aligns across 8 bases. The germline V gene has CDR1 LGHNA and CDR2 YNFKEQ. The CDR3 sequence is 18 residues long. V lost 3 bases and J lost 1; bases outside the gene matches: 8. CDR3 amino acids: CASSHTGTGGSGANVLTF. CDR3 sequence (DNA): TGTGCCAGCAGCCACACCGGGACAGGAGGGTCTGGGGCCAACGTCCTGACTTTC.

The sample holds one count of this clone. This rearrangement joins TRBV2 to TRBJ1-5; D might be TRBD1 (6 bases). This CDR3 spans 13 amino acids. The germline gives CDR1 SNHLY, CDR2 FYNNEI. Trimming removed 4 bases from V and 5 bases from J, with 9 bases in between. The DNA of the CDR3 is TGTGCCAGCAGTGGCGGGGGCCATCAGCCCCAGCATTTT. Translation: CASSGGGHQPQHF. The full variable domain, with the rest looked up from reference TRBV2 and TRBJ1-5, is EPEVTQTPSHQVTQMGQEVILRCVPISNHLYFYWYRQILGQKVEFLVSFYNNEISEKSEIFDDQFSVERPDGSNFTLKIRSTKLEDSAMYFCASSGGGHQPQHFGDGTRLSIL.

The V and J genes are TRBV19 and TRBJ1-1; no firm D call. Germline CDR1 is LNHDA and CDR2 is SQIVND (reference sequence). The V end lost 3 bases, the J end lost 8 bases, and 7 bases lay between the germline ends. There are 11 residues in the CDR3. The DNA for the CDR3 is TGTGCCAGTAGTATGGAACAGGAAGCTTTCTTT. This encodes CASSMEQEAFF.

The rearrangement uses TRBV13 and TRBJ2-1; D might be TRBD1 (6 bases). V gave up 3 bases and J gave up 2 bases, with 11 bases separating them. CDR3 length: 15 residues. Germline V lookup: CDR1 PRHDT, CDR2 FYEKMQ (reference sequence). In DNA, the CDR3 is TGTGCCAGCAGCTTTCAGGGGCCCACCTACAATGAGCAGTTCTTC. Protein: CASSFQGPTYNEQFF. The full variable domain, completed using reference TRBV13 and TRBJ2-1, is AAGVIQSPRHLIKEKRETATLKCYPIPRHDTVYWYQQGPGQDPQFLISFYEKMQSDKGSIPDRFSAQQFSDYHSELNMSSLELGDSALYFCASSFQGPTYNEQFFGPGTRLTVL.

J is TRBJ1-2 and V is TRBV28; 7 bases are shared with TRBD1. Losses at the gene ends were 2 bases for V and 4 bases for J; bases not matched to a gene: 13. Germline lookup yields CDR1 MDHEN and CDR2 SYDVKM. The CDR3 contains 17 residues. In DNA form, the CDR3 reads TGTGCCAGCAGTTTAATCGGGACAGCTAATCCCTTCTATGGCTACACCTTC. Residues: CASSLIGTANPFYGYTF.

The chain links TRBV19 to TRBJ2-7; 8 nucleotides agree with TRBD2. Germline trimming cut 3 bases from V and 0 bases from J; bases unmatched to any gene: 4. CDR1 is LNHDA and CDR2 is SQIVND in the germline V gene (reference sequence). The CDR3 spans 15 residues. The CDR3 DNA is TGTGCCAGTAGTATCACGGGGGGGGCCTCCTACGAGCAGTACTTC. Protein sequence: CASSITGGASYEQYF.

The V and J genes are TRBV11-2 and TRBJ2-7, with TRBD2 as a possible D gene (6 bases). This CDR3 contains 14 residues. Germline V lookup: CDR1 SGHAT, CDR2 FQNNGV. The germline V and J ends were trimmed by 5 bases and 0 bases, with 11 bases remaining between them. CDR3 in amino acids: CASSPRGSSYEQYF. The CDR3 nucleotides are TGTGCCAGCAGCCCCCGGGGGAGCTCCTACGAGCAGTACTTC.

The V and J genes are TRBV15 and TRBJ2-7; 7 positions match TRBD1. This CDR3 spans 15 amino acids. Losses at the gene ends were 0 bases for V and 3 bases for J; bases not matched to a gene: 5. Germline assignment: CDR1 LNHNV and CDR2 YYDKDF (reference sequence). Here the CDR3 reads CATSRDITGVYEQYF. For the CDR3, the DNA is TGTGCCACCAGCAGAGATATAACAGGGGTCTACGAGCAGTACTTC.

The DNA for the CDR3 is TGTGCCAGCAGCTTGGAGCGGACTAATGAAAAACTGTTTTTT. Translated: CASSLERTNEKLFF. This chain joins TRBV5-4 and TRBJ1-4; no definite D call. The ends were cut back, 0 bases at V and 2 bases at J, with 5 bases in the middle. The CDR3 has 14 residues. Germline V CDR1 and CDR2: SGHNT, YYREEE (reference sequence).

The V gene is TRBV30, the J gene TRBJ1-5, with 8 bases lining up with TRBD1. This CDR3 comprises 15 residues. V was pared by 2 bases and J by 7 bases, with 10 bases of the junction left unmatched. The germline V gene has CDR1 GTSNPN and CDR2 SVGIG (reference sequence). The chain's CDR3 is CAWSLPDRVRQPQHF. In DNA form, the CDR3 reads TGTGCCTGGAGTCTTCCGGACAGGGTGAGGCAGCCCCAGCATTTT.

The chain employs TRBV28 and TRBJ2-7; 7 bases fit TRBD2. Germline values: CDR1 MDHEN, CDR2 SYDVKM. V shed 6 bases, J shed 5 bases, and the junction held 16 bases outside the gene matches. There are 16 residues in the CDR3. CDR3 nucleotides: TGTGCCAGCAGGACGACAGCGGGAAATGTCGACAACGAGCAGTACTTC. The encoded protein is CASRTTAGNVDNEQYF.

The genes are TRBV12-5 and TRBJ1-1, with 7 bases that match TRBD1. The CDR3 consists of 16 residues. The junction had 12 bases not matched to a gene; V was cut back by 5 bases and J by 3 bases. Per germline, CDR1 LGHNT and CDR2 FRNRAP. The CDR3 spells CASGLMTGLDDTEAFF. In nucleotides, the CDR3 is TGTGCTAGTGGTCTGATGACAGGGCTGGACGACACTGAAGCTTTCTTT.

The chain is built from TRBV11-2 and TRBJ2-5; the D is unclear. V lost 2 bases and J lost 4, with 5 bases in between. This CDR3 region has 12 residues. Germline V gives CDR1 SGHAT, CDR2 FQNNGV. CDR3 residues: CASSLSRETQYF. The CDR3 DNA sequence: TGTGCCAGCAGCTTATCTCGAGAGACCCAGTACTTC.

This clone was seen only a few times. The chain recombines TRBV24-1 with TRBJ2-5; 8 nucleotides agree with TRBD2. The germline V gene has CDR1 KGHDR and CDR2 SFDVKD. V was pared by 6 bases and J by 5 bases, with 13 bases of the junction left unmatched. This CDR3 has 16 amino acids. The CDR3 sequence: CATSRTFSAGVETQYF. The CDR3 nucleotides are TGTGCCACCAGTCGAACTTTCTCAGCGGGAGTGGAGACCCAGTACTTC.

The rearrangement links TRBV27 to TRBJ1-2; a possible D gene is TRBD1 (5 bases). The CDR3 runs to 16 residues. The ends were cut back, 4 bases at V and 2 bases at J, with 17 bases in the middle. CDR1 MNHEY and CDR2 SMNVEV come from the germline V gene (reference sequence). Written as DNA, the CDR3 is TGTGCCAGCAGTTCTGGGGGAGGGGTCCCAAACTATGGCTACACCTTC. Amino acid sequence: CASSSGGGVPNYGYTF.

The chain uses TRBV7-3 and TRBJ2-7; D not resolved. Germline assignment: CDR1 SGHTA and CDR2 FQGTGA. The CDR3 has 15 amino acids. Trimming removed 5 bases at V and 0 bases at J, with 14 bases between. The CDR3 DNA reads TGTGCCAGCAGCCTCGGTCATACCGCCTCCTACGAGCAGTACTTC. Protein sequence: CASSLGHTASYEQYF.

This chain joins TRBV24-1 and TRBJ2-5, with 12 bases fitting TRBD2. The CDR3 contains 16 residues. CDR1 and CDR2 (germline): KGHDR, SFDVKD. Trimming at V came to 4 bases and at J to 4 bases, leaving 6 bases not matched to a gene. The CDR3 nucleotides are TGTGCCACCAGTGACCGACTAGCGGGAGTGCGAGAGACCCAGTACTTC. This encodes CATSDRLAGVRETQYF.

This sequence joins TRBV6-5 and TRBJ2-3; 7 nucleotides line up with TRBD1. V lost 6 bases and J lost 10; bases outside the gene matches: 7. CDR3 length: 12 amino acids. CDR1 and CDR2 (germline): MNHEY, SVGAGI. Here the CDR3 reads CASSGQVNAQYF. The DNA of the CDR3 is TGTGCCAGCAGCGGACAGGTAAATGCGCAGTATTTT.